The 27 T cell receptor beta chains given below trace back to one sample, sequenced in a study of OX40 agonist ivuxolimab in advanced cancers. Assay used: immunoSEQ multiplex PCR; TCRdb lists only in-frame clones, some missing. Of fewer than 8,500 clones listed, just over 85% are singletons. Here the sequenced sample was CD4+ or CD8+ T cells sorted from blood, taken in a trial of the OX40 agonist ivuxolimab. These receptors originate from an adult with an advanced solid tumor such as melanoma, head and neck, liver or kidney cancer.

CDR3 residues: CAWSLEVRTEAFF. CDR3 nucleotides: TGTGCCTGGAGCCTTGAGGTCAGAACTGAAGCTTTCTTT. The V gene is TRBV30, the J gene TRBJ1-1; D gene ambiguous. CDR1 is GTSNPN, CDR2 SVGIG, per germline (reference sequence). V was trimmed by 3 bases and J by 5 bases, leaving 13 bases between them. The CDR3 is 13 residues long.

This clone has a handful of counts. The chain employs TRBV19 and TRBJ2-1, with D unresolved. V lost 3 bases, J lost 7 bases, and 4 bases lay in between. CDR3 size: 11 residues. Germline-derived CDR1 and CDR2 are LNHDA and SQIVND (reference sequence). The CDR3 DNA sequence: TGTGCCAGTAGTATCTCGAATGAGCAGTTCTTC. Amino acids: CASSISNEQFF.

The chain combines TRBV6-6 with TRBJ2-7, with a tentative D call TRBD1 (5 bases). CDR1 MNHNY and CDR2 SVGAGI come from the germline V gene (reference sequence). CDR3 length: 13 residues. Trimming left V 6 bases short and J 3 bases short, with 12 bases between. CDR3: CASSQGNFYEQYF. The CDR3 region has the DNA TGTGCCAGCAGCCAGGGAAACTTCTACGAGCAGTACTTC.

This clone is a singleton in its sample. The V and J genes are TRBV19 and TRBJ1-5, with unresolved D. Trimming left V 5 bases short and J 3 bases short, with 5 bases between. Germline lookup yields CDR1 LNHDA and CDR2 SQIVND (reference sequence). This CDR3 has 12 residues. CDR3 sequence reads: CASSDFNQPQHF. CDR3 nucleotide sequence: TGTGCCAGTAGTGATTTCAATCAGCCCCAGCATTTT.

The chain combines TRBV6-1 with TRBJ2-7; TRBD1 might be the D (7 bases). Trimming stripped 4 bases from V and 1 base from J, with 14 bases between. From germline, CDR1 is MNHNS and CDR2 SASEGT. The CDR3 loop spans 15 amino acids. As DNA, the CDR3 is TGTGCCAGCAGTGGGCGGGACAGTCGATCCTACGAGCAGTACTTC. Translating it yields CASSGRDSRSYEQYF.

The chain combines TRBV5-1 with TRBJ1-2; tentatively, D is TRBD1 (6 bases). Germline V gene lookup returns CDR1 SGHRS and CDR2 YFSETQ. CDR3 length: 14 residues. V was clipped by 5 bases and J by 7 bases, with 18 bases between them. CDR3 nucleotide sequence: TGCGCCAGCAGAAAGGACTGGGGGGCCATTGGCTACACCTTC. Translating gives CASRKDWGAIGYTF.

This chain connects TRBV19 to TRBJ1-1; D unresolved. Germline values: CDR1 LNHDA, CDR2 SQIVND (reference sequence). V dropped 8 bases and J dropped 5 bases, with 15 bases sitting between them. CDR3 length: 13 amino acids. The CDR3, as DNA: TGTGCCAGTTCCCGGGAGGAACAGACTGAAGCTTTCTTT. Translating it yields CASSREEQTEAFF.

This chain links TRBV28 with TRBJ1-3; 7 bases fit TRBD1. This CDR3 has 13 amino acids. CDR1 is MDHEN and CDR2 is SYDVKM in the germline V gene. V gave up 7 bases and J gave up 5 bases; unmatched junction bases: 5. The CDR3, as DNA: TGTGCCAGCATCCCGGGACAGAGAAACACCATATATTTT. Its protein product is CASIPGQRNTIYF.

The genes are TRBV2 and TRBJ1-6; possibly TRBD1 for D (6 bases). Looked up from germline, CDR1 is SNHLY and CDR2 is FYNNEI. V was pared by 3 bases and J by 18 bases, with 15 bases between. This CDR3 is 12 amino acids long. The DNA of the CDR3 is TGTGCCAGCAGTGACAGTGGGGGGCTCCGCCACTTT. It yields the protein CASSDSGGLRHF.

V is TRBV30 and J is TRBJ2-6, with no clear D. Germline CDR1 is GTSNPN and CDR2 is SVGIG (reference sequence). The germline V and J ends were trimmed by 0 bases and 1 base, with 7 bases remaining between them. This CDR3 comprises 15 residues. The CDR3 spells CAWSVYRSGANVLTF. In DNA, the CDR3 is TGTGCCTGGAGTGTGTATCGGTCTGGGGCCAACGTCCTGACTTTC.

The DNA of the CDR3 is TGTGCCAGCTCACCGGGGCAGGGGTGGACAGATACGCAGTATTTT. It is translated as CASSPGQGWTDTQYF. V usage is TRBV18 and J usage is TRBJ2-3; D perhaps matches TRBD1 (6 bases). Trimming shortened V by 3 bases and J by 3 bases, and 13 bases separated the two germline ends. The CDR3 loop spans 15 amino acids. Germline CDR1 and CDR2: KGHSH and LQKENI.

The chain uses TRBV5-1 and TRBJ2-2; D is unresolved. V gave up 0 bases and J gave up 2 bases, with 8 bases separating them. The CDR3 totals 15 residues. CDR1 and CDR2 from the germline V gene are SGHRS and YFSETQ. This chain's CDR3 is CASSLGDANTGELFF. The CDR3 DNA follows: TGCGCCAGCAGCTTGGGGGATGCCAACACCGGGGAGCTGTTTTTT.

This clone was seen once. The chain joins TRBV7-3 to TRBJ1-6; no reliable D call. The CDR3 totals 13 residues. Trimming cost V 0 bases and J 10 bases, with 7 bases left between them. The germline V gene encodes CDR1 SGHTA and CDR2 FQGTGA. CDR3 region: CASSLTNGSPLHF. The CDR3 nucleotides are TGTGCCAGCAGCTTAACAAATGGATCACCCCTCCACTTT.

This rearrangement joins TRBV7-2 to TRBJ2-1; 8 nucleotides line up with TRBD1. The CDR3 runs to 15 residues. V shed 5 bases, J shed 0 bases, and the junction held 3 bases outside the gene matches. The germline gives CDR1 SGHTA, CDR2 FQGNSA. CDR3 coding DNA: TGTGCCAGCAGCCGGGACAGGAGCTCCTACAATGAGCAGTTCTTC. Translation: CASSRDRSSYNEQFF.

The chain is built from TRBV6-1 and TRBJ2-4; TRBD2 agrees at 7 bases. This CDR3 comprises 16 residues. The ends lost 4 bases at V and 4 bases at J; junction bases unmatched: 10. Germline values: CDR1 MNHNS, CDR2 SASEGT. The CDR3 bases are TGTGCCAGCAGTGTTGAGCTAGCGGCGACTAAAAACATTCAGTACTTC. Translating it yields CASSVELAATKNIQYF.

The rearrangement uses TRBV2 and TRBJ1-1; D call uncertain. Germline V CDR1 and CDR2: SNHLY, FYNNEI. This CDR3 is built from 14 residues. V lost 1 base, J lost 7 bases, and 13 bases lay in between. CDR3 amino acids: CASSEGIGQIEAFF. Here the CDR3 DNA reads TGTGCCAGCAGTGAAGGTATTGGTCAGATTGAAGCTTTCTTT.

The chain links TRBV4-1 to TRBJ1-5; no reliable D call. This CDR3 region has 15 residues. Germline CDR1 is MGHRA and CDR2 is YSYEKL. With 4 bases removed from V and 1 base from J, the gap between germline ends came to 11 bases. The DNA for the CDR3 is TGCGCCAGCAGCCTTATCCTCGACAGCAATCAGCCCCAGCATTTT. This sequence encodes CASSLILDSNQPQHF.

In DNA form, the CDR3 reads TGTGCCAGTAGTCCCGGGACGGCACTTAATGAAAAACTGTTTTTT. Translation gives CASSPGTALNEKLFF. This chain links TRBV19 with TRBJ1-4; D is possibly TRBD1 (5 bases). Trimming took off 5 bases at V and 4 bases at J, with 14 bases between the two ends. The CDR3 covers 15 residues. The germline gives CDR1 LNHDA, CDR2 SQIVND (reference sequence).

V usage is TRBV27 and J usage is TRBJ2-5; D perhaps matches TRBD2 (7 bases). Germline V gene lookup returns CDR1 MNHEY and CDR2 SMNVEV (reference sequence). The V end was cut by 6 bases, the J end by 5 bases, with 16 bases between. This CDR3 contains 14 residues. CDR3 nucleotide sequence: TGTGCCAGCAGCCCACGGCGGGGGCTGGAGACCCAGTACTTC. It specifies CASSPRRGLETQYF.

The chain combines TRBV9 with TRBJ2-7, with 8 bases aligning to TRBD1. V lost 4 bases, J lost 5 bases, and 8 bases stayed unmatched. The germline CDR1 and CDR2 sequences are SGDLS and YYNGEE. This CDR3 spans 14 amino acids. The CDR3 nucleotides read TGTGCCAGCAGCAATCCGGGACAGGACAACGAGCAGTACTTC. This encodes CASSNPGQDNEQYF.

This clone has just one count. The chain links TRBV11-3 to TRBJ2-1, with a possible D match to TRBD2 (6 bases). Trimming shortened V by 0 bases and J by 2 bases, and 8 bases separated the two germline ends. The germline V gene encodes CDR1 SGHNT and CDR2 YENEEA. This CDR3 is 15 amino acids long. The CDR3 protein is CASSLDGSAYNEQFF. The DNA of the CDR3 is TGTGCCAGCAGCTTAGACGGGAGTGCCTACAATGAGCAGTTCTTC.

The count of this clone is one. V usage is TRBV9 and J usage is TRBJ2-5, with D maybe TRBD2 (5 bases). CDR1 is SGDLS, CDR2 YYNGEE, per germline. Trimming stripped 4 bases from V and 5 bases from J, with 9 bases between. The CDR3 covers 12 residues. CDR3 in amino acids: CASSFEGETQYF. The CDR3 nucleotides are TGTGCCAGCAGCTTCGAGGGCGAGACCCAGTACTTC.

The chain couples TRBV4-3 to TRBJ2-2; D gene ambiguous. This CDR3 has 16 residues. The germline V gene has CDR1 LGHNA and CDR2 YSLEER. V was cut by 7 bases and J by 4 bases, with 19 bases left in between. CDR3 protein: CASTQNLGSATGELFF. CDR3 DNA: TGCGCCAGCACCCAGAACCTAGGAAGCGCCACCGGGGAGCTGTTTTTT.

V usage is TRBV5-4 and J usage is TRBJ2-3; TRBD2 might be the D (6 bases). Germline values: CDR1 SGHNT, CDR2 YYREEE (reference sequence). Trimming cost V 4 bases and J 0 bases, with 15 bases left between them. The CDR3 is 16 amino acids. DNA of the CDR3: TGTGCCAGCAGCCCCGCCGCTAGCGCTAGCACAGATACGCAGTATTTT. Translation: CASSPAASASTDTQYF.

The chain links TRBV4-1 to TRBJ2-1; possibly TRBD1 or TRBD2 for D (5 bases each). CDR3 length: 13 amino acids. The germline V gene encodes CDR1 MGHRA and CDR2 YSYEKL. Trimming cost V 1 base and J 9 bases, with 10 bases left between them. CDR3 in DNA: TGCGCCAGCAGCCAAGTTGAGGGGAGTGAGCAGTTCTTC. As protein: CASSQVEGSEQFF.

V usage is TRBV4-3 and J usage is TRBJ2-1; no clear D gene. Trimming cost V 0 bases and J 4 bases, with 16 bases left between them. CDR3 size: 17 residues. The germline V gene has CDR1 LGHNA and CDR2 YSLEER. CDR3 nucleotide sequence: TGCGCCAGCAGCCAAGATATTACAAGGAGCGATTACAATGAGCAGTTCTTC. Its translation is CASSQDITRSDYNEQFF.

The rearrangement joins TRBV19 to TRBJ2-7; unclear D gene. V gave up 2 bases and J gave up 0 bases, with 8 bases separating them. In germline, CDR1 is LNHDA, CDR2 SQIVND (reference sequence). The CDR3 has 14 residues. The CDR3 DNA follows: TGTGCCAGTAGTATATCGGAGCGCTCCTACGAGCAGTACTTC. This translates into CASSISERSYEQYF.